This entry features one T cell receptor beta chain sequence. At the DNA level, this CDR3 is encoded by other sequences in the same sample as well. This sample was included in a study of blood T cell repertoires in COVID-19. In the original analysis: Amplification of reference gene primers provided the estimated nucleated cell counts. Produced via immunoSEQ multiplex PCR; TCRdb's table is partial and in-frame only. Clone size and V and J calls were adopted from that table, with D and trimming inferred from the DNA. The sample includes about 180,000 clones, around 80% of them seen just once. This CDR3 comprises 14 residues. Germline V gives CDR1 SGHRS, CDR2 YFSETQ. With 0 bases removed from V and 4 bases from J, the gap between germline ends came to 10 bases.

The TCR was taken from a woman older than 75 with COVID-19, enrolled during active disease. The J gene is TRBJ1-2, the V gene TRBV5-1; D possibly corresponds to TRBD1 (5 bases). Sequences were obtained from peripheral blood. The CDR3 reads CASSLGQGTYGYTF. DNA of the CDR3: TGCGCCAGCAGCTTGGGGCAGGGAACCTATGGCTACACCTTC.